The 30 T cell receptor beta chains below all came from one sample that was sequenced in a study of OX40 agonist ivuxolimab in advanced cancers. Clones were read by immunoSEQ multiplex PCR, and TCRdb kept only the in-frame ones, dropping some. The profile shows about 77,000 clones, 90% to 95% of them singletons. The input for sequencing was CD4+ or CD8+ T cells sorted from blood, taken in a trial of the OX40 agonist ivuxolimab. Receptors were obtained from an adult with an advanced solid tumor such as melanoma, head and neck, liver or kidney cancer.

The chain couples TRBV27 to TRBJ2-7; unclear D gene. V dropped 7 bases and J dropped 2 bases, with 15 bases sitting between them. There are 14 residues in the CDR3. CDR1 MNHEY and CDR2 SMNVEV come from the germline V gene (reference sequence). CDR3 in DNA: TGTGCCAGCAAAGTCTTCAGCGCGACCTACGAGCAGTACTTC. It specifies CASKVFSATYEQYF.

Here the CDR3 reads CASRILGENEQFF. As DNA, the CDR3 is TGTGCCTCGCGGATATTGGGGGAGAATGAGCAGTTCTTC. The chain joins TRBV10-3 to TRBJ2-1; D is tentatively TRBD1 or TRBD2 (5 bases each). The germline CDR1 and CDR2 sequences are ENHRY and SYGVKD. Trimming removed 11 bases at V and 7 bases at J, with 18 bases between. The CDR3 loop spans 13 amino acids.

The genes are TRBV7-2 and TRBJ2-3; 9 bases align to TRBD1. The CDR3 runs to 16 residues. The V gene end was trimmed by 3 bases and the J gene end by 4 bases; junction bases not matched to a gene: 8. Germline CDR1 reads SGHTA; CDR2 reads FQGNSA. The CDR3 region has the DNA TGTGCCAGCAGCTTCTTCGGGACAGGGAGGGCAGATACGCAGTATTTT. Protein sequence: CASSFFGTGRADTQYF.

This clone was picked up a small number of times. The chain couples TRBV7-9 to TRBJ1-3; the D is unclear. Germline CDR1 SEHNR, CDR2 FQNEAQ (reference sequence). This CDR3 has 16 amino acids. V shed 5 bases and J shed 0 bases, with 14 bases lying between them. CDR3 protein: CASSAEARSSGNTIYF. The CDR3 DNA reads TGTGCCAGCAGCGCCGAGGCCCGGAGCTCTGGAAACACCATATATTTT. Full variable domain (rest looked up from reference TRBV7-9 and TRBJ1-3): DTGVSQNPRHKITKRGQNVTFRCDPISEHNRLYWYRQTLGQGPEFLTYFQNEAQLEKSRLLSDRFSAERPKGSFSTLEIQRTEQGDSAMYLCASSAEARSSGNTIYFGEGSWLTVV.

The V gene is TRBV19, the J gene TRBJ1-1; 10 nucleotides match TRBD1. Germline V lookup: CDR1 LNHDA, CDR2 SQIVND (reference sequence). This CDR3 contains 15 residues. The ends lost 6 bases at V and 2 bases at J; junction bases unmatched: 6. Here the CDR3 reads CASSWDRGINTEAFF. The CDR3 coding sequence is TGTGCCAGTAGCTGGGACAGGGGAATAAACACTGAAGCTTTCTTT.

This chain connects TRBV16 to TRBJ2-5, with 8 bases identical to TRBD1. Losses at the gene ends were 6 bases for V and 0 bases for J; bases not matched to a gene: 0. CDR1 and CDR2 from the germline V gene are KGHSY and FQNENV. The CDR3 extends over 13 amino acids. The DNA of the CDR3 is TGTGCCAGCAGACAGGGGGACCAAGAGACCCAGTACTTC. Translated, it gives CASRQGDQETQYF.

CDR3 DNA: TGTGCCAGCAGGGCCTGGGGGCTCGACGAGCAGTACTTC. Protein product: CASRAWGLDEQYF. The chain carries TRBV5-4 and TRBJ2-7, with D perhaps TRBD1 (6 bases). The CDR3 extends over 13 amino acids. With 5 bases removed from V and 5 bases from J, the gap between germline ends came to 14 bases. Germline V lookup: CDR1 SGHNT, CDR2 YYREEE (reference sequence).

In DNA, the CDR3 is TGTGCCAGTAGTATGGGGAGCGGGAGTTCCTACGAGCAGTACTTC. It codes for CASSMGSGSSYEQYF. The rearrangement joins TRBV19 to TRBJ2-7, with 8 bases aligning to TRBD2. Germline loops: CDR1 LNHDA, CDR2 SQIVND (reference sequence). The CDR3 is 15 residues long. V gave up 3 bases and J gave up 1 base; unmatched junction bases: 5.

The chain recombines TRBV5-6 with TRBJ2-7; D not resolved. The CDR3 runs to 14 residues. V lost 0 bases and J lost 2, with 9 bases in between. The germline gives CDR1 SGHDT, CDR2 YYEEEE. The CDR3 reads CASSLGGSPYEQYF. The DNA of the CDR3 is TGTGCCAGCAGCTTGGGTGGCAGCCCCTACGAGCAGTACTTC.

The chain has TRBV27 and TRBJ2-3; D may be TRBD2 (6 bases). The CDR3 runs 14 residues. With 5 bases removed from V and 6 bases from J, the gap between germline ends came to 15 bases. In germline, CDR1 is MNHEY, CDR2 SMNVEV (reference sequence). The CDR3 DNA is TGTGCCAGCAGTCAACTAGCTGTGGGGGATACGCAGTATTTT. As protein: CASSQLAVGDTQYF.

The genes are TRBV27 and TRBJ2-7; a possible D gene is TRBD1 (6 bases). The CDR3 has 17 residues. V lost 2 bases to trimming and J lost 3 bases, with 20 bases between them. Germline V gives CDR1 MNHEY, CDR2 SMNVEV (reference sequence). The CDR3 spells CASSLLSGTPRYYEQYF. In nucleotides, the CDR3 is TGTGCCAGCAGTTTACTCTCCGGGACACCTAGATACTACGAGCAGTACTTC.

The chain links TRBV27 to TRBJ2-7; 9 nucleotides agree with TRBD2. CDR3 length: 14 amino acids. J lost 0 bases, V lost 4 bases, and 1 base had no gene match. Per the germline V gene, CDR1 is MNHEY and CDR2 is SMNVEV (reference sequence). CDR3 sequence: CASSWTSASYEQYF. In DNA form, the CDR3 reads TGTGCCAGCAGTTGGACTAGCGCCTCCTACGAGCAGTACTTC.

The chain recombines TRBV7-9 with TRBJ2-7; 9 nucleotides align to TRBD1. CDR1 and CDR2 (germline): SEHNR, FQNEAQ (reference sequence). J was trimmed by 2 bases and V by 4 bases; bases with no gene match: 6. The CDR3 consists of 15 residues. The CDR3 DNA reads TGTGCCAGCAGCTCGGGACAGGGAATTCCCTACGAGCAGTACTTC. It specifies CASSSGQGIPYEQYF.

This clone appeared a single time. In DNA form, the CDR3 reads TGTGCCAGCAGCCCGGGACTAGCCCCCTACAATGAGCAGTTCTTC. It specifies CASSPGLAPYNEQFF. The gene calls are TRBV7-9 and TRBJ2-1, with 9 positions matching TRBD2. Germline CDR1 SEHNR, CDR2 FQNEAQ (reference sequence). Germline trimming cut 5 bases from V and 2 bases from J; bases unmatched to any gene: 4. CDR3 length equals 15 residues.

The genes are TRBV16 and TRBJ1-2, with D hard to call. Germline V lookup: CDR1 KGHSY, CDR2 FQNENV. V was trimmed by 4 bases and J by 5 bases, leaving 5 bases between them. The CDR3 runs to 11 residues. The CDR3: CASSLGYGYTF. The CDR3 DNA reads as TGTGCCAGCAGCCTAGGATATGGCTACACCTTC. The whole variable domain, filled in from reference TRBV16 and TRBJ1-2, reads GEEVAQTPKHLVRGEGQKAKLYCAPIKGHSYVFWYQQVLKNEFKFLISFQNENVFDETGMPKERFSAKCLPNSPCSLEIQATKLEDSAVYFCASSLGYGYTFGSGTRLTVV.

The V and J genes are TRBV7-8 and TRBJ1-2; perhaps TRBD1 as D (5 bases). CDR1 and CDR2 from the germline V gene are SGHVS and FQNEAQ. Trimming cost V 5 bases and J 4 bases, with 20 bases left between them. The CDR3 runs 16 residues. The CDR3: CASSPTGPGGTYGYTF. CDR3 nucleotide sequence: TGTGCCAGCAGCCCAACAGGCCCTGGGGGAACCTATGGCTACACCTTC.

The chain combines TRBV6-5 with TRBJ2-1, with D possibly being TRBD1 or TRBD2 (5 bases each). Trimming removed 2 bases from V and 9 bases from J, with 5 bases in between. Germline V gene sequence: CDR1 MNHEY, CDR2 SVGAGI. The CDR3 totals 11 residues. CDR3 in DNA: TGTGCCAGCAGTTACGGGGGTGAGCAGTTCTTC. Translated: CASSYGGEQFF.

This clone is a singleton in its sample. The chain joins TRBV2 to TRBJ1-2; 9 nucleotides agree with TRBD1. Trimming took 4 bases from V and 1 from J; bases not matched to a gene: 1. This CDR3 region has 14 residues. Per the germline V gene, CDR1 is SNHLY and CDR2 is FYNNEI. The CDR3 reads CASSADRGNYGYTF. CDR3 bases: TGTGCCAGCAGTGCGGACAGGGGTAACTATGGCTACACCTTC.

Written as DNA, the CDR3 is TGCGCCAGCAGCCAAGCAACCGGGCTAGGTCCTAGCACAGATACGCAGTATTTT. The encoded protein is CASSQATGLGPSTDTQYF. The chain employs TRBV4-3 and TRBJ2-3, with D unresolved. This CDR3 spans 18 amino acids. The ends were cut back, 1 base at V and 0 bases at J, with 17 bases in the middle. Germline V lookup: CDR1 LGHNA, CDR2 YSLEER.

A single count supports this clone. This chain joins TRBV12-5 and TRBJ1-1; D gene uncertain. CDR1 is LGHNT, CDR2 FRNRAP, per germline. V shed 2 bases and J shed 1 base, with 5 bases lying between them. There are 13 residues in the CDR3. CDR3 loop: CASGLIPNTEAFF. The CDR3 DNA reads as TGTGCTAGTGGTTTGATCCCGAACACTGAAGCTTTCTTT.

V is TRBV20-1 and J is TRBJ2-7; 8 bases map to TRBD1. Germline lookup yields CDR1 DFQATT and CDR2 SNEGSKA (reference sequence). J lost 5 bases, V lost 5 bases, and 2 bases had no gene match. There are 11 residues in the CDR3. Here the CDR3 reads CSASQGDEQYF. The CDR3 DNA is TGCAGTGCTTCACAGGGGGACGAGCAGTACTTC.

This clone was detected once. V usage is TRBV7-9 and J usage is TRBJ2-7; D call uncertain. The CDR3 spans 12 residues. With 3 bases removed from V and 3 bases from J, the gap between germline ends came to 6 bases. Germline lookup yields CDR1 SEHNR and CDR2 FQNEAQ (reference sequence). In DNA, the CDR3 is TGTGCCAGCAGCTTTAAGGTCTACGAGCAGTACTTC. Its protein is CASSFKVYEQYF.

The gene calls are TRBV13 and TRBJ2-7, with TRBD1 identical over 8 bases. This CDR3 has 15 residues. The germline V gene has CDR1 PRHDT and CDR2 FYEKMQ (reference sequence). V was pared by 5 bases and J by 4 bases, with 10 bases of the junction left unmatched. DNA for the CDR3: TGTGCCAGCAGCCCCGGGCCAGGGGGCGGGTACGAGCAGTACTTC. Its protein product is CASSPGPGGGYEQYF.

The CDR3 nucleotides read TGTGCCAGTAGTAAGGGGAGTGGGACTGAAGCTTTCTTT. Translation: CASSKGSGTEAFF. The chain is built from TRBV19 and TRBJ1-1, with D perhaps matching TRBD1 (5 bases). V shed 4 bases and J shed 5 bases, with 11 bases lying between them. The germline CDR1 and CDR2 sequences are LNHDA and SQIVND (reference sequence). CDR3 length: 13 residues.

The V call is TRBV5-8, the J call TRBJ2-7; the match to TRBD1 covers 7 bases. Trimming removed 2 bases from V and 4 bases from J; junction bases left unmatched: 3. CDR1 and CDR2 (germline): SGHTS, YDEGEE. The CDR3 is made up of 13 amino acids. The chain's CDR3 is CASSLRDRYEQYF. The CDR3 nucleotides are TGTGCCAGCAGCTTAAGGGACAGATACGAGCAGTACTTC.

The chain carries TRBV5-6 and TRBJ2-1; D is perhaps TRBD2 (5 bases). Per germline, CDR1 SGHDT and CDR2 YYEEEE. The length of the CDR3 is 14 residues. Trimming took off 3 bases at V and 8 bases at J, with 15 bases between the two ends. The CDR3 spells CASSSRGLSDEQFF. The DNA of the CDR3 is TGTGCCAGCAGCTCCAGAGGGCTTTCGGATGAGCAGTTCTTC.

The CDR3 DNA reads TGTGCCTGGAGTGTACCAGGGCAGGGGACAGAGCCCCAGCATTTT. This gives the protein CAWSVPGQGTEPQHF. V is TRBV30 and J is TRBJ1-5, with 7 bases lining up with TRBD1. Germline lookup yields CDR1 GTSNPN and CDR2 SVGIG (reference sequence). The CDR3 sequence is 15 residues long. Trimming removed 0 bases from V and 8 bases from J; junction bases left unmatched: 10.

This chain uses TRBV9 with TRBJ2-1; tentative D call: TRBD1 (5 bases). V lost 6 bases and J lost 9, with 16 bases in between. This CDR3 has 13 residues. Germline CDR1 reads SGDLS; CDR2 reads YYNGEE. CDR3 sequence: CASTGPGYAEQFF. CDR3 sequence (DNA): TGTGCCAGCACCGGTCCAGGGTACGCTGAGCAGTTCTTC. Variable domain in full (rest from reference TRBV9 and TRBJ2-1): DSGVTQTPKHLITATGQRVTLRCSPRSGDLSVYWYQQSLDQGLQFLIQYYNGEERAKGNILERFSAQQFPDLHSELNLSSLELGDSALYFCASTGPGYAEQFFGPGTRLTVL.

The chain employs TRBV2 and TRBJ1-1, with 12 bases lining up with TRBD1. Germline V gene sequence: CDR1 SNHLY, CDR2 FYNNEI. J was trimmed by 5 bases and V by 4 bases; bases with no gene match: 20. This CDR3 has 20 amino acids. The CDR3 coding sequence is TGTGCCAGCAGTGTCGAGGTGACGATCCGGGACAGGGGGCTAGATACTGAAGCTTTCTTT. Its translation: CASSVEVTIRDRGLDTEAFF.

V usage is TRBV30 and J usage is TRBJ2-7; 9 bases are a match to TRBD1. V was clipped by 4 bases and J by 0 bases; unmatched bases: 4. Germline lookup yields CDR1 GTSNPN and CDR2 SVGIG (reference sequence). The CDR3 runs to 14 residues. Here the CDR3 reads CAWMPGQGSYEQYF. CDR3 nucleotide sequence: TGTGCCTGGATGCCGGGACAGGGCTCCTACGAGCAGTACTTC.